This T cell receptor beta chain was obtained from a study of T cell responses to AZD1222 COVID-19 vaccine. Study-wide results and caveats: The donors showed a predominance of white British ancestry and of females, with possible underestimation of clonal diversity. Regions 160-218 and 743-854 dominated among vaccine-associated CD4 TCRs spanning spike. The reported proportion of spike-specific TCRs targeting unmutated variant regions was nearly half. It was only after the peak T cell response that any repertoires were sampled.

On this clone: Its target is not known.

Generated by immunoSEQ multiplex PCR, the TCRdb table keeps only in-frame clones and is missing some. The data contain approximately 150,000 clones, under 95% of them singletons. CDR1 MNHEY and CDR2 SVGAGI come from the germline V gene. The V and J ends lost 2 bases and 0 bases respectively, with 10 bases between them. This CDR3 is built from 16 residues. The TCR was taken from an adult in good health. This specimen consisted of peripheral blood, obtained on day 0 of AZD1222 vaccination. V gene TRBV6-5 combines with J gene TRBJ2-2, with D hard to call. CDR3 coding DNA: TGTGCCAGCAGTTACGGCCGAAGGTCGAACACCGGGGAGCTGTTTTTT. Translating it yields CASSYGRRSNTGELFF.